This TCR beta chain was recorded in a study of monozygotic twins with inflammatory bowel disease. cDNA was produced in eight separate reactions per sample. TCRdb reanalyzed the 5' RACE reads, giving one entry per CDR3 protein sequence and no DNA. Its clone listing holds approximately 330,000 distinct CDR3 sequences. Germline V gives CDR1 SQVTM, CDR2 ANQGSEA. The CDR3 is 13 residues long. Note on this clonotype: Its specificity is not known.

The study, taken as a whole, reports: Individual T cell subtypes were not distinguishable. IBD patients share fewer clonotypes with other people than healthy twins do, especially with disease activity.

Sequencing was performed on blood. The chain recombines TRBV29-1 with TRBJ1-2; the D call of TRBD1 rests on TCRdb alone, since no DNA is present to check it. The clonotype comes from a human donor with ulcerative colitis or Crohn's disease, or a healthy co-twin of an affected twin (not recorded which). This chain's CDR3 is CSVERVSRDGYTF.